Listed below are T cell receptor beta chains from one sample, sequenced in a study of OX40 agonist ivuxolimab in advanced cancers. Clones were read by immunoSEQ multiplex PCR, and TCRdb kept only the in-frame ones, dropping some. The sample shows some 70,000 clones, 85% to 95% of them seen only once. The source was CD4+ or CD8+ T cells sorted from blood, collected in a trial of the OX40 agonist ivuxolimab. Receptors originate from an adult with an advanced solid tumor such as melanoma, head and neck, liver or kidney cancer. Both conserved end residues are trimmed from each CDR3. Part of the rows lack a size; the others show once, few, many or a class for expanded clones.

TRBV6-6	NA	ASSRGGNEQF
TRBV4-1	NA	ASSQEDGRPQH
TRBV6-4	NA	ASSVAPGAGELF
TRBV5-4	NA	ASSPARGASTDTQY
TRBV18	NA	ASSPRRTGHTEAF
TRBV7-9	NA	ASSPRGLSYNEQF
TRBV5-4	NA	ASSLTGDYGYT
TRBV7-3	NA	ASSLTVSTHEQY
TRBV11-2	once	ASARMVSEQY
TRBV29-1	NA	SVEGGSITDTQY
TRBV6-1	NA	ASSEVQPPQETQY
TRBV2	few	ASSEGVSPSTF
TRBV5-1	NA	ASSLIDEQY
TRBV12-5	once	ASGTGSYNEQF
TRBV18	once	ASSPREGWSTDTQY
TRBV11-3	NA	ASSGWGQGAREQY
TRBV5-4	NA	ASSLAVSGGAWAYNEQF
TRBV9	few	ASSVVQDRGYT
TRBV6-1	NA	ASSDRDRGDGQPQH
TRBV21-1	NA	ASSKRVEENQPQH
TRBV30	NA	AWSALDREYANEQF
TRBV2	NA	ASTERVYEQY
TRBV5-4	few	ASSAEGPDQPQH
TRBV30	NA	AWSRTLQETQY
TRBV2	once	ASSHGTLDEKLF
TRBV5-6	NA	ASSAIAGRSYEQY
TRBV7-2	NA	ASSLTGYEQY
TRBV19	NA	ASTGKLSQPQH
TRBV5-1	once	ASKKLEEPYEQY
TRBV11-3	NA	ASSHEGVDPEAF
TRBV29-1	NA	SGARLAGEDNEQF
TRBV23-1	NA	ASSQPTGEIYEQY
TRBV11-2	NA	ASSLGGNTEAF
TRBV5-5	NA	ASSPQAAGGSYEQY
TRBV6-6	NA	ASGLAGAPAPHEQF
TRBV9	NA	ASSTAGGGSDTQY
TRBV6-5	once	ASSLRAGEQY
TRBV6-5	NA	ASSYSTGLDTIY
TRBV19	NA	ASSRVYSNQPQH
TRBV10-1	NA	ASSPGLDYGYT
TRBV5-6	NA	ASSSLGQGGFNSPLH
TRBV10-2	NA	ASSEPRAGTQY
TRBV28	NA	ASSPEGEKGFYEQY
TRBV19	NA	ASSTLPTRTGEQY
TRBV7-9	NA	ASIGGNQETQY
TRBV7-9	NA	ASSLSLNTEAF
TRBV5-4	NA	ASSSGLAGNTGELF
TRBV7-6	NA	ASSGGPQETQY
TRBV5-1	NA	ASSLYQRGGTDTQY
TRBV6-1	NA	ASRSDRLGNTIY